The 27 T cell receptor beta chains in this list originate from one sample, sequenced in a study of beta chain features in type 1 diabetes. The study, taken as a whole, reports: For Type 1 diabetes patients, all four CD4+ subsets carried TCRB CDR3s that were moderately but significantly shorter.

Expressed TCRB transcripts got sequenced, as all isolated RNA was reverse transcribed. TCRdb's table, derived via immunoSEQ multiplex PCR, lists solely in-frame clones and lacks some. The sample includes about 340,000 clones, about 14% seen only once; the top ten take roughly 0.015%. Their specific antigens are unknown. Sequences were obtained from naive CD4+ T cells from blood. These receptors came from a woman aged 18-29 years with type 1 diabetes.

This clone came up a few times. The V gene is TRBV12-5, the J gene TRBJ2-3; possibly TRBD2 for D (5 bases). Trimming removed 2 bases at V and 6 bases at J, with 21 bases between. The CDR3 consists of 17 residues. The germline V gene encodes CDR1 LGHNT and CDR2 FRNRAP. CDR3 residues: CASGLFTLVSPPDTQYF. CDR3 DNA: TGTGCTAGTGGTTTGTTCACACTAGTGTCCCCCCCCGATACGCAGTATTTT.

This chain joins TRBV4-1 and TRBJ1-2; D ambiguous. CDR1 MGHRA and CDR2 YSYEKL come from the germline V gene. The CDR3 is made up of 13 amino acids. V was trimmed by 2 bases and J by 7 bases, leaving 11 bases between them. This CDR3 is CASSQHREGGYTF. The CDR3 coding sequence is TGCGCCAGCAGCCAACACCGGGAGGGTGGCTACACCTTC.

This clone has a handful of counts. The V call is TRBV7-2, the J call TRBJ2-3, with 8 nucleotides matching TRBD1. V shed 1 base, J shed 4 bases, and the junction held 7 bases outside the gene matches. Germline assignment: CDR1 SGHTA and CDR2 FQGNSA. The CDR3 length is 16 residues. This CDR3 reads CASSLVMAGGADTQYF. Here the CDR3 DNA reads TGTGCCAGCAGCTTAGTAATGGCAGGGGGCGCAGATACGCAGTATTTT.

The rearrangement links TRBV2 to TRBJ2-7; TRBD2 aligns across 8 bases. The V segment lost 10 bases and the J segment 0 bases; nucleotides outside the gene matches: 5. CDR3 length equals 13 residues. Germline V lookup: CDR1 SNHLY, CDR2 FYNNEI. This chain's CDR3 is CATGGGFSYEQYF. The CDR3 region has the DNA TGTGCCACCGGCGGGGGGTTCTCCTACGAGCAGTACTTC. Using reference TRBV2 and TRBJ2-7 for the parts outside the CDR3, the full variable domain is EPEVTQTPSHQVTQMGQEVILRCVPISNHLYFYWYRQILGQKVEFLVSFYNNEISEKSEIFDDQFSVERPDGSNFTLKIRSTKLEDSAMYFCATGGGFSYEQYFGPGTRLTVT.

The gene calls are TRBV11-2 and TRBJ1-1, with unresolved D. The germline CDR1 and CDR2 sequences are SGHAT and FQNNGV. The CDR3 is made up of 13 amino acids. Trimming took off 2 bases at V and 4 bases at J, with 8 bases between the two ends. The chain's CDR3 is CASSLLLSTEAFF. CDR3 nucleotides: TGTGCCAGCAGCTTACTACTGAGCACTGAAGCTTTCTTT.

This clone was picked up a small number of times. This chain links TRBV19 with TRBJ2-7; 8 bases are shared with TRBD2. CDR1 LNHDA and CDR2 SQIVND come from the germline V gene (reference sequence). This CDR3 is built from 16 residues. After removal of 4 bases from V and 2 bases from J, the junction contained 10 bases not matched to a gene. The CDR3 here is CASSTHLAGQTYEQYV. As DNA, the CDR3 is TGTGCCAGTAGTACGCATCTAGCGGGCCAGACCTACGAGCAGTACGTC.

This chain links TRBV18 with TRBJ2-4, with TRBD2 matching over 8 bases. Germline CDR1 is KGHSH and CDR2 is LQKENI. The CDR3 contains 14 residues. The junction had 4 bases not matched to a gene; V was cut back by 3 bases and J by 6 bases. This chain's CDR3 is CASSPSGGGNIQYF. The CDR3 coding sequence is TGTGCCAGCTCACCCTCGGGAGGGGGAAACATTCAGTACTTC.

V usage is TRBV29-1 and J usage is TRBJ1-2, with D possibly being TRBD1 (6 bases). This CDR3 comprises 14 residues. The V end lost 4 bases, the J end lost 0 bases, and 12 bases lay between the germline ends. Germline loops: CDR1 SQVTM, CDR2 ANQGSEA. DNA for the CDR3: TGCAGCGTTGGTGGGGACACCACTAACTATGGCTACACCTTC. This encodes CSVGGDTTNYGYTF.

Only a few counts were recorded for this clone. This chain uses TRBV11-3 with TRBJ1-1; 10 bases line up with TRBD1. V trimming: 3 bases; J trimming: 5 bases; junction bases outside the gene matches: 6. Germline values: CDR1 SGHNT, CDR2 YENEEA. The CDR3 spans 15 residues. The CDR3 region has the DNA TGTGCCAGCAGCTTTCGACAGGGGGCAAGGACTGAAGCTTTCTTT. Translation gives CASSFRQGARTEAFF.

In its sample, this clone was seen a few times. This rearrangement joins TRBV30 to TRBJ1-5; tentatively, D is TRBD1 (5 bases). CDR3 length: 17 amino acids. Germline lookup yields CDR1 GTSNPN and CDR2 SVGIG (reference sequence). Trimming cost V 0 bases and J 4 bases, with 19 bases left between them. In nucleotides, the CDR3 is TGTGCCTGGAGTGTACCGTTCTCCAGGGAGGTGAATCAGCCCCAGCATTTT. Encoded protein: CAWSVPFSREVNQPQHF.

This sequence joins TRBV9 and TRBJ2-1, with 10 bases fitting TRBD2. The CDR3 spans 16 residues. J gave up 7 bases and V 0 bases, and 7 bases lay outside the gene matches. The germline gives CDR1 SGDLS, CDR2 YYNGEE. The CDR3 reads CASSVESGRAKNEQFF. The CDR3 DNA is TGTGCCAGCAGCGTAGAAAGCGGGAGGGCCAAGAATGAGCAGTTCTTC.

This clone was seen a handful of times. This chain joins TRBV9 and TRBJ2-1; the match to TRBD2 covers 11 bases. Looked up from germline, CDR1 is SGDLS and CDR2 is YYNGEE. Unmatched junction bases numbered 4, after V lost 4 bases and J lost 1 base. The CDR3 extends over 16 amino acids. The CDR3 DNA follows: TGTGCCAGCAGCACAACTAGCGGGAGTTCCTACAATGAGCAGTTCTTC. Protein: CASSTTSGSSYNEQFF.

This clone was seen a few times. The chain has TRBV5-1 and TRBJ2-3; D is undetermined. Trimming removed 2 bases at V and 4 bases at J, with 11 bases between. Germline CDR1 is SGHRS and CDR2 is YFSETQ. The CDR3 loop spans 14 amino acids. The CDR3 loop reads CASSFPQESDTQYF. The CDR3 nucleotides read TGCGCCAGCAGCTTTCCCCAGGAATCAGATACGCAGTATTTT.

This clone has more than one count but fewer than ten. The V and J genes are TRBV11-2 and TRBJ2-7; D is uncertain. The germline V gene has CDR1 SGHAT and CDR2 FQNNGV. This CDR3 spans 13 amino acids. With 1 base removed from V and 3 bases from J, the gap between germline ends came to 7 bases. In nucleotides, the CDR3 is TGTGCCAGCAGCTTAGTCGGAAACTACGAGCAGTACGTC. This encodes CASSLVGNYEQYV.

J is TRBJ2-1 and V is TRBV27, with 9 bases lining up with TRBD2. From germline, CDR1 is MNHEY and CDR2 SMNVEV (reference sequence). The CDR3 is made up of 14 amino acids. The ends lost 5 bases at V and 10 bases at J; junction bases unmatched: 9. CDR3 DNA: TGTGCCAGCAGTCGCGGGGGGGCGTACGGAGAGCAGTTCTTC. Translation gives CASSRGGAYGEQFF.

The chain couples TRBV5-1 to TRBJ2-1, with 9 nucleotides matching TRBD2. Germline values: CDR1 SGHRS, CDR2 YFSETQ. Trimming at V came to 3 bases and at J to 9 bases, leaving 10 bases not matched to a gene. The CDR3 length is 15 residues. The CDR3, as DNA: TGCGCCAGCAGCTCGGGCGCGGGAGGGCCGGTTGAGCAGTTCTTC. Protein: CASSSGAGGPVEQFF.

This clone appeared a few times. The rearrangement uses TRBV7-2 and TRBJ2-1, with TRBD2 matching over 12 bases. The CDR3 contains 15 residues. From germline, CDR1 is SGHTA and CDR2 FQGNSA. Losses at the gene ends were 5 bases for V and 3 bases for J; bases not matched to a gene: 2. The CDR3 DNA is TGTGCCAGCAGCGAGACTAGCGGGAGCTACAATGAGCAGTTCTTC. Translating it yields CASSETSGSYNEQFF.

This clone was counted between two and nine times. The chain employs TRBV28 and TRBJ2-1; D is perhaps TRBD2 (5 bases). The CDR3 extends over 14 amino acids. Per germline, CDR1 MDHEN and CDR2 SYDVKM. V gave up 8 bases and J gave up 8 bases, with 19 bases separating them. The CDR3 loop is CASWATLATYEQFF. As DNA, the CDR3 is TGTGCCAGCTGGGCCACATTAGCGACCTATGAGCAGTTCTTC.

This clone was counted a few times. The chain recombines TRBV11-3 with TRBJ2-1, with D possibly TRBD2 on 6 matching bases. The CDR3 spans 15 residues. The germline V gene encodes CDR1 SGHNT and CDR2 YENEEA. The germline V and J ends were trimmed by 5 bases and 1 base, with 12 bases remaining between them. As DNA, the CDR3 is TGTGCCAGCAGCCGGGACTCCCTATCCTACAATGAGCAGTTCTTC. It yields the protein CASSRDSLSYNEQFF.

This chain joins TRBV5-4 and TRBJ2-1; 10 bases are shared with TRBD2. Germline V gene data show CDR1 as SGHNT and CDR2 as YYREEE (reference sequence). The CDR3 covers 16 residues. V was pared by 4 bases and J by 4 bases, with 8 bases of the junction left unmatched. In nucleotides, the CDR3 is TGTGCCAGCAGCCCACATACTAGCGGGGTTTACAATGAGCAGTTCTTC. Translation gives CASSPHTSGVYNEQFF.

The genes are TRBV30 and TRBJ2-1, with 8 bases matching TRBD2. The length of the CDR3 is 12 residues. Germline trimming cut 3 bases from V and 10 bases from J; bases unmatched to any gene: 5. Germline assignment: CDR1 GTSNPN and CDR2 SVGIG (reference sequence). CDR3 in amino acids: CAWSSTGGEQFF. The CDR3 bases are TGTGCCTGGAGCTCGACGGGGGGGGAGCAGTTCTTC.

This clone was counted only a few times. The chain carries TRBV29-1 and TRBJ1-3, with no clear D. CDR1 is SQVTM, CDR2 ANQGSEA, per germline. The CDR3 length is 12 residues. Trimming removed 4 bases at V and 3 bases at J, with 7 bases between. The CDR3, as DNA: TGCAGCGTTGCCGGGATTGGAAACACCATATATTTT. It encodes CSVAGIGNTIYF.

The chain carries TRBV11-2 and TRBJ2-7; the match to TRBD2 covers 10 bases. The CDR3 sequence is 15 residues long. The V segment lost 3 bases and the J segment 2 bases; nucleotides outside the gene matches: 4. Germline V lookup: CDR1 SGHAT, CDR2 FQNNGV. The CDR3 spells CASSFTSGEAYEQYF. CDR3 sequence (DNA): TGTGCCAGCAGCTTCACTAGCGGGGAAGCCTACGAGCAGTACTTC.

V gene TRBV6-6 combines with J gene TRBJ2-1; the match to TRBD2 covers 10 bases. With V trimmed by 4 bases and J by 2 bases, 5 bases remained unmatched. In germline, CDR1 is MNHNY, CDR2 SVGAGI (reference sequence). This CDR3 is 16 amino acids long. CDR3 in DNA: TGTGCCAGCAGTTCGTCTAGCGGGAGTACCTACAATGAGCAGTTCTTC. This encodes CASSSSSGSTYNEQFF.

This clone was counted a few times. The V call is TRBV30, the J call TRBJ2-3; D is possibly TRBD1 (5 bases). V was pared by 6 bases and J by 4 bases, with 11 bases between. Per germline, CDR1 GTSNPN and CDR2 SVGIG (reference sequence). The CDR3 length is 12 residues. The CDR3 region has the DNA TGTGCCTGCTCACTACAGGCAGATACGCAGTATTTT. As protein: CACSLQADTQYF.

In this sample, this clone turned up a few times. V is TRBV30 and J is TRBJ2-1, with TRBD2 as a possible D gene (6 bases). Germline-derived CDR1 and CDR2 are GTSNPN and SVGIG (reference sequence). V was shortened by 4 bases and J by 9 bases, with 10 bases between the two germline ends. The CDR3 is 11 amino acids. CDR3 residues: CAWKGRSEQFF. The CDR3 DNA sequence: TGTGCCTGGAAAGGGAGGAGTGAGCAGTTCTTC.

This clone has a handful of counts. The chain employs TRBV7-9 and TRBJ1-3, with unresolved D. Trimming stripped 3 bases from V and 0 bases from J, with 6 bases between. Germline CDR1 and CDR2: SEHNR and FQNEAQ (reference sequence). CDR3 length: 14 residues. CDR3 sequence: CASSLQSSGNTIYF. The DNA of the CDR3 is TGTGCCAGCAGCTTGCAGTCCTCTGGAAACACCATATATTTT.